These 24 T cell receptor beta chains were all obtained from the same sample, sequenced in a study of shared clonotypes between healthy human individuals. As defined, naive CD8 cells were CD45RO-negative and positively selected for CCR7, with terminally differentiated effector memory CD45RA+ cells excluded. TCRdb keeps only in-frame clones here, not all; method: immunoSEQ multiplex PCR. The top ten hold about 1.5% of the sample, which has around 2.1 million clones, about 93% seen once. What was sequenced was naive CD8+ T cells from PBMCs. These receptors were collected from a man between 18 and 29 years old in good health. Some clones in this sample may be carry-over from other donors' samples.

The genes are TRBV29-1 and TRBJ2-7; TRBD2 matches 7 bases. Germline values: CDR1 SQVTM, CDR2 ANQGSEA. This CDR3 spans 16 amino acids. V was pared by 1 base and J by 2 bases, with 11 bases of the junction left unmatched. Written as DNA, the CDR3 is TGCAGCGTTGAAGGTTCTAACGGGGAGGGGCCCTACGAGCAGTACTTC. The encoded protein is CSVEGSNGEGPYEQYF.

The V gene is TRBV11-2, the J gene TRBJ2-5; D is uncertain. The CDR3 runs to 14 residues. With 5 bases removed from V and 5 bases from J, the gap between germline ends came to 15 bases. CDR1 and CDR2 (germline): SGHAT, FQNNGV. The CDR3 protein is CASSPRPGRETQYF. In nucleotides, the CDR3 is TGTGCCAGCAGCCCACGCCCGGGCCGTGAGACCCAGTACTTC.

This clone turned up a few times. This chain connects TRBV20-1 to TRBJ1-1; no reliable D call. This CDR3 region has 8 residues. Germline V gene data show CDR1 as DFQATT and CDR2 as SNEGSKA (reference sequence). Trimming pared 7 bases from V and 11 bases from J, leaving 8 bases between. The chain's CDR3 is CSVTGAFF. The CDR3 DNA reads TGCAGTGTGACGGGGGCTTTCTTT.

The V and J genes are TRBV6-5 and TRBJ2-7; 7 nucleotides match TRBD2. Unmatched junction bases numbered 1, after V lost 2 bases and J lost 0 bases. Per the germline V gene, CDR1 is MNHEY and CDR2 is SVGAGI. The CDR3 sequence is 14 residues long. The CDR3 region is CASSYREDSYEQYF. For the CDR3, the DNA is TGTGCCAGCAGTTACCGGGAGGACTCCTACGAGCAGTACTTC.

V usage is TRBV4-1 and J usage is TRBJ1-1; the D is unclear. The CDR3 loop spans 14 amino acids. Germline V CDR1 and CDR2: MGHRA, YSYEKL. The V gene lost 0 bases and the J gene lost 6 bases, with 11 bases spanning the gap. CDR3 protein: CASSQDHIQSEAFF. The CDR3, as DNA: TGCGCCAGCAGCCAAGATCATATACAGTCTGAAGCTTTCTTT.

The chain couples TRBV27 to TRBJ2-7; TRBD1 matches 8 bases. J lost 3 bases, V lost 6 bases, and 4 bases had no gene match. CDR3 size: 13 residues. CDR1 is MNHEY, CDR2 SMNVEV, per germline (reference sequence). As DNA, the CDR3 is TGTGCCAGCAGCGACAGGGGCTACTACGAGCAGTACTTC. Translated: CASSDRGYYEQYF.

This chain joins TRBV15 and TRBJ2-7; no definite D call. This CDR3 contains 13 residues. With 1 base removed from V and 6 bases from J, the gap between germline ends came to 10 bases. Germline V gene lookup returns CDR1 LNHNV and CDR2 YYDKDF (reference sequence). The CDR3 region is CATSRVDKAEQYF. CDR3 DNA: TGTGCCACCAGCAGAGTAGACAAGGCCGAGCAGTACTTC.

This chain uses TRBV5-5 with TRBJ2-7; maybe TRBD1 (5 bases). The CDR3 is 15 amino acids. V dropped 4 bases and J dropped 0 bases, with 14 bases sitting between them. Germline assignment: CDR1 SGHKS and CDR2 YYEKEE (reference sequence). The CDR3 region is CASSLDKTSSYEQYF. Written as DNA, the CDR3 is TGTGCCAGCAGCCTGGACAAAACGAGCTCCTACGAGCAGTACTTC.

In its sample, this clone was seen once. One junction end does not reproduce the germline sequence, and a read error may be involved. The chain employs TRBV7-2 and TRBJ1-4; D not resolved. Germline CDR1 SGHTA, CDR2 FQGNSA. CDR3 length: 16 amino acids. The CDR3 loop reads CASSQEVPAPNVKLFF. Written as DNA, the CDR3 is TGTGCCAGCAGCCAAGAGGTCCCAGCTCCTAATGTAAAACTGTTTTTT.

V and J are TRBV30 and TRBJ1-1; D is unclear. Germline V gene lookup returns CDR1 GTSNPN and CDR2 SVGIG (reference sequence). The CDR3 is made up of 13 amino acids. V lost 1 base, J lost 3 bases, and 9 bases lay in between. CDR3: CAWSAVSYTEAFF. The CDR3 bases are TGTGCCTGGAGTGCCGTTTCGTACACTGAAGCTTTCTTT.

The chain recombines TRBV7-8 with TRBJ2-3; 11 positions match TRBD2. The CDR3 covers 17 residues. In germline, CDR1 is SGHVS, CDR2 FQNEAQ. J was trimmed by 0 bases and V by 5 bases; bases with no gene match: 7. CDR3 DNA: TGTGCCAGCAGCCGGCGACTAGCGGGACCGAGCACAGATACGCAGTATTTT. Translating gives CASSRRLAGPSTDTQYF. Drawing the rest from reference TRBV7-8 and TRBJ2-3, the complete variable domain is GAGVSQSPRYKVAKRGQDVALRCDPISGHVSLFWYQQALGQGPEFLTYFQNEAQLDKSGLPSDRFFAERPEGSVSTLKIQRTQQEDSAVYLCASSRRLAGPSTDTQYFGPGTRLTVL.

CDR3 amino acids: CARSSRQASTDTQYF. The CDR3 DNA reads as TGTGCCAGAAGCTCCCGACAGGCTAGCACAGATACGCAGTATTTT. The chain couples TRBV5-3 to TRBJ2-3; D might be TRBD1 (6 bases). TRBV5-3 qualifies as an ORF whose function is uncertain. CDR3 length equals 15 residues. Trimming shortened V by 3 bases and J by 0 bases, and 11 bases separated the two germline ends.

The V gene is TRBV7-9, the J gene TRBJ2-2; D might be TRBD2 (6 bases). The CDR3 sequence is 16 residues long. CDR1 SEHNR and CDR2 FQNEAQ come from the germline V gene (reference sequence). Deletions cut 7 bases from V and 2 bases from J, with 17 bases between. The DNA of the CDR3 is TGTGCCAGCACTCCCCCGGGACTTCAAAACACCGGGGAGCTGTTTTTT. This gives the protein CASTPPGLQNTGELFF.

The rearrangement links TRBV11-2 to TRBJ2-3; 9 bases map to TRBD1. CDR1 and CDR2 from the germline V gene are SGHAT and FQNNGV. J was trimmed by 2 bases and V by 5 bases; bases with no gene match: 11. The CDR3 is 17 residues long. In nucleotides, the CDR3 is TGTGCCAGCAGCACAACCGGGACAGGGCTTCCCACAGATACGCAGTATTTT. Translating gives CASSTTGTGLPTDTQYF.

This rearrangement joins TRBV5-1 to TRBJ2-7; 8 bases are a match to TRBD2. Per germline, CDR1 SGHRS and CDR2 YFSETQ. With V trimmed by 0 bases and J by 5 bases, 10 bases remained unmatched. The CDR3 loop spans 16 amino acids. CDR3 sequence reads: CASSLVRREGPHEQYF. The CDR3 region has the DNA TGCGCCAGCAGCTTGGTGAGACGGGAGGGCCCCCACGAGCAGTACTTC.

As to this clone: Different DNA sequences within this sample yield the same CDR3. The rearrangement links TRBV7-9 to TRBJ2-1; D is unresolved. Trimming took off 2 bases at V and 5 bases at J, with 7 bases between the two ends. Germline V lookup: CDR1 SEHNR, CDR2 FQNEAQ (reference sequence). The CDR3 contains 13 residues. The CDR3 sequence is CASSLRTDNEQFF. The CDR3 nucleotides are TGTGCCAGCAGCTTAAGAACAGACAATGAGCAGTTCTTC.

The DNA of the CDR3 is TGTGCCAGCAGCTTAGCCATCGCGGGAGGGCCTGGAGATACGCAGTATTTT. Translating it yields CASSLAIAGGPGDTQYF. V usage is TRBV7-9 and J usage is TRBJ2-3, with 9 nucleotides matching TRBD2. CDR1 and CDR2 (germline): SEHNR, FQNEAQ (reference sequence). With 0 bases clipped from V and 5 bases from J, the junction kept 9 bases outside the gene matches. This CDR3 is 17 amino acids long.

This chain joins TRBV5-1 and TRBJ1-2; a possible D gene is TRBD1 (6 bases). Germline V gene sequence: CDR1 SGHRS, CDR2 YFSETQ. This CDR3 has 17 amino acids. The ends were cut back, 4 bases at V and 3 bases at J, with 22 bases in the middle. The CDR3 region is CASSRQRWGGEDYGYTF. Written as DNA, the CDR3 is TGCGCCAGCAGCCGCCAACGTTGGGGGGGCGAGGACTATGGCTACACCTTC.

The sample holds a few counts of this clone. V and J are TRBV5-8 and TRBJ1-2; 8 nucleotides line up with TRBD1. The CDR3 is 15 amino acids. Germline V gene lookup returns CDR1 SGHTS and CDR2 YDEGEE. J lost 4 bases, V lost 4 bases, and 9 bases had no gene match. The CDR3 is CASSQTGDVGYGYTF. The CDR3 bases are TGTGCCAGCAGCCAGACAGGGGATGTAGGCTATGGCTACACCTTC.

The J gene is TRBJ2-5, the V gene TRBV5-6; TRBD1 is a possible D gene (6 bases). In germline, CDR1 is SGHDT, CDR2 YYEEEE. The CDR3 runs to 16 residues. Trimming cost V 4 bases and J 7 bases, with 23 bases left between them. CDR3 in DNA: TGTGCCAGCAGCCCTGGGACAAGGAGGTCCGGGTGGACCCAGTACTTC. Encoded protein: CASSPGTRRSGWTQYF.

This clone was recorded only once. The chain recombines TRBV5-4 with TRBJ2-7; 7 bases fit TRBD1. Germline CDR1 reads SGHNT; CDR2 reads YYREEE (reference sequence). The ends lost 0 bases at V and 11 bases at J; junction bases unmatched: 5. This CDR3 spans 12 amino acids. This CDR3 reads CASSLGGQAKYF. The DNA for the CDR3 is TGTGCCAGCAGCTTGGGTGGACAGGCCAAGTACTTC.

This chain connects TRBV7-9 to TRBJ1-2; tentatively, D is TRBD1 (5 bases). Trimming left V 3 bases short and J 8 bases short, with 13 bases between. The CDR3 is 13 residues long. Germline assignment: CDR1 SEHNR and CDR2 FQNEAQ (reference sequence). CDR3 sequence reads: CASSFVTGPGYTF. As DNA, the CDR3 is TGTGCCAGCAGCTTCGTCACAGGCCCGGGCTACACCTTC.

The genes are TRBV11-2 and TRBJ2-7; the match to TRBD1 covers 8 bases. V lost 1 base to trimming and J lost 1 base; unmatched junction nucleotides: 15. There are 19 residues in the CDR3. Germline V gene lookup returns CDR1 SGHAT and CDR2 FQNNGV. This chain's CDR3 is CASSLGLGRGPGGSYEQYF. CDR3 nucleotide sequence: TGTGCCAGCAGCTTAGGTCTGGGCAGGGGGCCCGGGGGATCCTACGAGCAGTACTTC.

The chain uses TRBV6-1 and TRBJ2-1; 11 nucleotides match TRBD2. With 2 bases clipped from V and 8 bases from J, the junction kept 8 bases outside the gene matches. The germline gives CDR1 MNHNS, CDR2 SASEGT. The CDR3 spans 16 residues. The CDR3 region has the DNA TGTGCCAGCAGTGAAAGGCTAGCGGGAGGTATCGATGAGCAGTTCTTC. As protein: CASSERLAGGIDEQFF.